The clone carrying this TCR beta chain was found a few times. Its specificity is unknown. Germline CDR1 is WNHNN and CDR2 is SYGVQD (reference sequence). Trimming took off 0 bases at V and 3 bases at J, with 9 bases between the two ends. The length of the CDR3 is 14 residues. This sample is part of a study of cytomegalovirus exposure and HLA in healthy donors. Separation from the 666-subject first cohort characterized the roughly 120-subject validation cohort, to which the donors belonged. Study results and caveats: It was reported that the classifier diagnosed cytomegalovirus status with high specificity and sensitivity in both the original and validation cohorts.

Assay: immunoSEQ multiplex PCR; the TCRdb copy retains only in-frame clones and omits some. The sample has fewer than 100,000 clones, approximately 90% seen once; the top ten hold about 1.9%. The receptor's source is a man aged 30 to 39 in good health and CMV-seronegative. Material: PBMCs. The rearrangement joins TRBV10-1 to TRBJ2-7; D uncertain. CDR3 in amino acids: CASSESSFDYEQYF. The CDR3 bases are TGCGCCAGCAGTGAGTCTAGTTTTGACTACGAGCAGTACTTC.